Shown below are 28 T cell receptor beta chains from a single sample sequenced in a study of early T cells in non-severe SARS-CoV-2 infection. TCRdb fed the 5' RACE reads into MiXCR, producing one record per CDR3 protein. The sample lists about 83,000 distinct CDR3 sequences; about 10% were seen once. Sequenced material: whole blood, taken at baseline. All receptors derive from an adult who was a healthcare worker with PCR-confirmed SARS-CoV-2 infection or an uninfected control (not recorded which).

This clonotype occurred a few times. The V gene is TRBV7-2, the J gene TRBJ2-3, with 13 bases matching TRBD2. The germline V gene encodes CDR1 SGHTA and CDR2 FQGNSA. J lost 7 bases, V lost 6 bases, and 10 bases had no gene match. CDR3 size: 16 residues. This CDR3 reads CASSQTSGRALNTQYF. CDR3 nucleotide sequence: TGTGCCAGCAGTCAAACTAGCGGGAGGGCCTTGAATACGCAGTATTTT.

The table lists this clonotype with many counts. The chain recombines TRBV6-1 with TRBJ2-1; 10 bases map to TRBD2. This CDR3 has 14 amino acids. The V and J ends lost 1 base and 8 bases, in that order; junction bases with no gene match: 2. The germline gives CDR1 MNHNS, CDR2 SASEGT. CDR3 DNA: TGTGCCAGCAGTGAAGGTAGCGGGAGGTATGAGCAGTTCTTC. Translated, it gives CASSEGSGRYEQFF.

There are many counts of this clonotype. This chain links TRBV20-1 with TRBJ2-7; D might be TRBD2 (5 bases). The CDR3 covers 13 residues. Trimming pared 1 base from V and 0 bases from J, leaving 7 bases between. CDR1 and CDR2 from the germline V gene are DFQATT and SNEGSKA (reference sequence). This CDR3 reads CSARAGSSYEQYF. The CDR3 DNA reads as TGCAGTGCTAGAGCGGGGAGCTCCTACGAGCAGTACTTC.

This clonotype was recorded a few times. CDR3 bases: TGTGCCAGCAGCTTCAGCGGGGGCGGGACGCTGGGGGCCAACGTCCTGACTTTC. Translating gives CASSFSGGGTLGANVLTF. This chain joins TRBV7-9 and TRBJ2-6; 8 bases fit TRBD2. The CDR3 spans 18 residues. V was pared by 3 bases and J by 4 bases, with 11 bases of the junction left unmatched. CDR1 is SEHNR, CDR2 FQNEAQ, per germline (reference sequence).

This sequence joins TRBV30 and TRBJ1-2; D gene uncertain. This CDR3 contains 11 residues. Trimming shortened V by 2 bases and J by 8 bases, and 9 bases separated the two germline ends. Germline V gene data show CDR1 as GTSNPN and CDR2 as SVGIG (reference sequence). The CDR3 is CAWSSRVGYTF. CDR3 nucleotides: TGTGCCTGGAGTTCAAGGGTAGGCTACACCTTC.

The rearrangement links TRBV18 to TRBJ2-5; 10 nucleotides line up with TRBD2. The CDR3 consists of 17 residues. V lost 3 bases and J lost 6; bases outside the gene matches: 13. Germline V gene lookup returns CDR1 KGHSH and CDR2 LQKENI. The CDR3 region has the DNA TGTGCCAGCTCACCGTCTCATTCTGCTAGCGGGAGACAGACCCAGTACTTC. Its protein is CASSPSHSASGRQTQYF.

A few counts support this clonotype. The chain carries TRBV3-1 and TRBJ2-7, with 14 bases identical to TRBD2. Trimming at V came to 4 bases and at J to 2 bases, leaving 10 bases not matched to a gene. The CDR3 has 18 amino acids. The germline CDR1 and CDR2 sequences are LGHDT and YNNKEL (reference sequence). CDR3 coding DNA: TGTGCCAGCAGCCGCAAATTAGGGGGACTAGCGGGAGCCTACGAGCAGTACTTC. Translated, it gives CASSRKLGGLAGAYEQYF.

In this sample, this clonotype turned up a few times. This chain uses TRBV28 with TRBJ2-7; 8 bases are shared with TRBD1. CDR3 length: 16 amino acids. Germline V gene lookup returns CDR1 MDHEN and CDR2 SYDVKM. V lost 4 bases to trimming and J lost 5 bases; unmatched junction nucleotides: 13. CDR3: CASSSVLDRVSHEQYF. The CDR3 region has the DNA TGTGCCAGCAGTTCCGTCTTGGACAGGGTAAGCCACGAGCAGTACTTC.

The rearrangement joins TRBV6-1 to TRBJ2-5; 7 nucleotides match TRBD2. V gave up 8 bases and J gave up 3 bases; unmatched junction bases: 6. The CDR3 covers 13 residues. Germline CDR1 MNHNS, CDR2 SASEGT. The CDR3 reads CASRERGEETQYF. The CDR3 DNA reads TGTGCCAGCCGGGAACGGGGGGAAGAGACCCAGTACTTC.

The chain recombines TRBV19 with TRBJ2-2; D unclear. Germline-derived CDR1 and CDR2 are LNHDA and SQIVND (reference sequence). CDR3 length: 15 residues. The germline V and J ends were trimmed by 5 bases and 6 bases, with 16 bases remaining between them. CDR3 loop: CASSLQTTVSGELFF. In nucleotides, the CDR3 is TGTGCCAGTAGTCTCCAAACAACAGTCTCCGGGGAGCTGTTTTTT.

This clonotype came up many times. This rearrangement joins TRBV19 to TRBJ1-2; no clear D. Germline V gene lookup returns CDR1 LNHDA and CDR2 SQIVND (reference sequence). The CDR3 spans 15 residues. Trimming removed 6 bases at V and 0 bases at J, with 14 bases between. CDR3 bases: TGTGCCAGTAGACGTGGCAGCGAAACTAACTATGGCTACACCTTC. Encoded protein: CASRRGSETNYGYTF.

The sample holds a few counts of this clonotype. This chain connects TRBV12-3 or TRBV12-4 to TRBJ2-2; possibly TRBD2 for D (6 bases). The CDR3 is 17 amino acids. V was cut by 4 bases and J by 4 bases, with 19 bases left in between. CDR3 DNA: TGTGCCAGCAGTTGGAGGGGTTTAGGTTCAGCCACCGGGGAGCTGTTTTTT. Protein sequence: CASSWRGLGSATGELFF.

This clonotype was found many times. The rearrangement joins TRBV28 to TRBJ2-7; D remains unclear. The germline V gene has CDR1 MDHEN and CDR2 SYDVKM. Deletions cut 7 bases from V and 3 bases from J, with 10 bases between. The CDR3 runs 12 residues. DNA for the CDR3: TGTGCCAGCAAAGACGGATTCTACGAGCAGTACTTC. This codes for CASKDGFYEQYF.

This clonotype appeared a few times. The V gene is TRBV20-1, the J gene TRBJ2-7; 7 nucleotides agree with TRBD2. CDR3 size: 15 residues. V trimming: 3 bases; J trimming: 3 bases; junction bases outside the gene matches: 11. From germline, CDR1 is DFQATT and CDR2 SNEGSKA (reference sequence). CDR3 in amino acids: CSARELRETRYEQYF. The CDR3 DNA follows: TGCAGTGCTAGGGAATTGCGGGAGACCCGCTACGAGCAGTACTTC.

The V and J genes are TRBV5-1 and TRBJ1-2; D gene unclear. Per the germline V gene, CDR1 is SGHRS and CDR2 is YFSETQ. V lost 0 bases, J lost 6 bases, and 15 bases lay in between. CDR3 length: 15 residues. The DNA of the CDR3 is TGCGCCAGCAGCTTGGCTCCGGGAGATAGGAATGGCTACACCTTC. Its protein is CASSLAPGDRNGYTF.

This chain uses TRBV7-9 with TRBJ2-5, with 7 bases aligning to TRBD1. The CDR3 totals 14 residues. With V trimmed by 5 bases and J by 3 bases, 6 bases remained unmatched. Germline assignment: CDR1 SEHNR and CDR2 FQNEAQ (reference sequence). The CDR3 DNA reads as TGTGCCAGCAGCGGGGACAGAAAGAAAGAGACCCAGTACTTC. Translated, it gives CASSGDRKKETQYF.

V is TRBV12-3 or TRBV12-4 and J is TRBJ2-2; D might be TRBD2 (5 bases). Between the trimmed V and J ends, which lost 5 bases and 6 bases, there was a span of 19 bases. This CDR3 region has 16 residues. The CDR3 nucleotides read TGTGCCAGCAGTCCACTCGTCCCGGCCGGGGCCGGGGAGCTGTTTTTT. Its protein is CASSPLVPAGAGELFF.

The rearrangement links TRBV10-3 to TRBJ2-1; possible D gene TRBD1, 5 bases. V lost 4 bases, J lost 8 bases, and 12 bases lay in between. Germline V gene sequence: CDR1 ENHRY, CDR2 SYGVKD. The CDR3 covers 13 residues. CDR3 sequence (DNA): TGTGCCATCAGTGCAGGGCAGGGCTATGAGCAGTTCTTC. Translating gives CAISAGQGYEQFF.

A word on this clonotype: A junction end diverges from the germline sequence, so it may reflect a read error. The rearrangement links TRBV12-3 or TRBV12-4 to TRBJ2-5; possibly TRBD1 for D (6 bases). This CDR3 has 14 amino acids. CDR3 sequence (DNA): TGTGTCAGCACCCTGACAGGACCACAAGAGACCCAGTACTTC. Its protein is CVSTLTGPQETQYF.

The chain links TRBV6-1 to TRBJ2-3, with TRBD1 matching 8 bases. The germline V gene encodes CDR1 MNHNS and CDR2 SASEGT. With 8 bases clipped from V and 3 bases from J, the junction kept 10 bases outside the gene matches. The length of the CDR3 is 15 residues. DNA of the CDR3: TGTGCCAGCCCTCTGGGGACAGGAAGAACAGATACGCAGTATTTT. It yields the protein CASPLGTGRTDTQYF.

The CDR3 coding sequence is TGTGCCAGCACGAGGCGGGGAAAGGACAACAATGAGCAGTTCTTC. Translation gives CASTRRGKDNNEQFF. V and J are TRBV27 and TRBJ2-1, with D possibly matching TRBD2 (6 bases). The CDR3 has 15 residues. Germline lookup yields CDR1 MNHEY and CDR2 SMNVEV (reference sequence). Between the trimmed V and J ends, which lost 7 bases and 5 bases, there was a span of 18 bases.

This clonotype was counted many times. V usage is TRBV20-1 and J usage is TRBJ1-1, with 7 bases lining up with TRBD1. In germline, CDR1 is DFQATT, CDR2 SNEGSKA (reference sequence). The junction had 6 bases not matched to a gene; V was cut back by 1 base and J by 7 bases. The CDR3 runs 13 residues. Written as DNA, the CDR3 is TGCAGTGCTAGAGCTGACAGGGCAGGTGAAGCTTTCTTT. Protein product: CSARADRAGEAFF.

The sample holds many counts of this clonotype. The chain recombines TRBV12-3 or TRBV12-4 with TRBJ1-2; D unclear. Trimming left V 8 bases short and J 7 bases short, with 26 bases between. CDR3 length equals 16 residues. The CDR3 loop reads CASATPSDGVLSGYTF. Here the CDR3 DNA reads TGTGCCAGCGCCACGCCGTCAGACGGAGTACTTTCTGGCTACACCTTC.

This clonotype turned up a few times. This chain's CDR3 is CASSLFSGANNEQFF. The CDR3 coding sequence is TGTGCCAGCAGTTTATTCAGCGGGGCGAACAATGAGCAGTTCTTC. The rearrangement uses TRBV27 and TRBJ2-1; 7 positions agree with TRBD2. Germline values: CDR1 MNHEY, CDR2 SMNVEV (reference sequence). Trimming removed 1 base from V and 5 bases from J; junction bases left unmatched: 5. The CDR3 has 15 residues.

This clonotype occurred many times. The chain recombines TRBV28 with TRBJ1-1, with TRBD1 as a possible D gene (5 bases). From germline, CDR1 is MDHEN and CDR2 SYDVKM. The V end was cut by 2 bases, the J end by 1 base, with 11 bases between. This CDR3 region has 15 residues. Written as DNA, the CDR3 is TGTGCCAGCAGTTTAATAGGGACGGGGAACACTGAAGCTTTCTTT. Translation gives CASSLIGTGNTEAFF.

The rearrangement uses TRBV5-1 and TRBJ1-4; D might be TRBD1 (5 bases). V lost 1 base and J 3 bases, leaving 10 bases between the germline ends. The CDR3 is made up of 15 amino acids. The germline V gene encodes CDR1 SGHRS and CDR2 YFSETQ. The CDR3 is CASSLIPGPNEKLFF. The CDR3 DNA reads as TGCGCCAGCAGCTTGATTCCAGGGCCTAATGAAAAACTGTTTTTT.

Judged by abundance, this clonotype is medium-sized (0.01 to 0.1%). Here the CDR3 DNA reads TGTGCCAGCAGCCTTACTAGGAACGAGCAGTACTTC. This gives the protein CASSLTRNEQYF. The chain uses TRBV11-2 and TRBJ2-7; TRBD2 might be the D (5 bases). CDR1 is SGHAT and CDR2 is FQNNGV in the germline V gene. The CDR3 length is 12 residues. V lost 5 bases, J lost 5 bases, and 10 bases lay in between.

This clonotype was observed at least ten times. The chain is built from TRBV7-3 and TRBJ2-3; TRBD2 is a possible D gene (5 bases). CDR3 length: 14 residues. Per germline, CDR1 SGHTA and CDR2 FQGTGA. Trimming took 4 bases from V and 0 from J, leaving 8 bases between them. The CDR3 nucleotides read TGTGCCAGCAGCTCCGGGGTGAGCACAGATACGCAGTATTTT. Amino acids: CASSSGVSTDTQYF.